This T cell receptor beta chain was sequenced in a study of technical replicates of blood from four donors. Deletions cut 1 base from V and 2 bases from J, with 7 bases between. This CDR3 is 14 amino acids long. The V gene's germline CDR1 is LNHDA and CDR2 SQIVND (reference sequence). Measured with immunoSEQ multiplex PCR; TCRdb has only the in-frame clones, and not every one. The profile shows roughly 60,000 clones, 87% of them singletons. What was sequenced was PBMCs. The sequence came from a human donor in good health. Some clones in this sample may be carry-over from other donors' samples. The chain joins TRBV19 to TRBJ2-3; D possibly corresponds to TRBD2 (6 bases). CDR3 DNA: TGTGCCAGTAGTATAGGGAGGGACACAGATACGCAGTATTTT. This translates into CASSIGRDTDTQYF.